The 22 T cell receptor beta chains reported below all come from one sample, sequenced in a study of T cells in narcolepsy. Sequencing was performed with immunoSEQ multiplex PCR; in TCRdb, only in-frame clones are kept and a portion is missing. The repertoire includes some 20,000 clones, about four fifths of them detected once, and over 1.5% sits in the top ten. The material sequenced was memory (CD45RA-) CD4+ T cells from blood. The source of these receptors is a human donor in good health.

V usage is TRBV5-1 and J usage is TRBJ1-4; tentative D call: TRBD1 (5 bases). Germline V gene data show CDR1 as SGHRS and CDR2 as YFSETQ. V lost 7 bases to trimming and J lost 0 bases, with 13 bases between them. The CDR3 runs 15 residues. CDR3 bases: TGCGCCAGCCGGAAAGAGACAGCAACTAATGAAAAACTGTTTTTT. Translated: CASRKETATNEKLFF.

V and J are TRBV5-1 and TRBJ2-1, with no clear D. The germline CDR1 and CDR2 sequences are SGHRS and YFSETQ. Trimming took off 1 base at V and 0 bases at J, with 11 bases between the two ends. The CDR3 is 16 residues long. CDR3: CASSLTEQSSYNEQFF. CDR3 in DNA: TGCGCCAGCAGCTTGACGGAGCAGAGCTCCTACAATGAGCAGTTCTTC.

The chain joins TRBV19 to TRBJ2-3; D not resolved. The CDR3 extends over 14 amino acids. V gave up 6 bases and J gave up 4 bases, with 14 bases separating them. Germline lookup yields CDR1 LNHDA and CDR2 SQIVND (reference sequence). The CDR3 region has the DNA TGTGCCAGTAGAGAAAAGGTTGGGGCAGATACGCAGTATTTT. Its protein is CASREKVGADTQYF.

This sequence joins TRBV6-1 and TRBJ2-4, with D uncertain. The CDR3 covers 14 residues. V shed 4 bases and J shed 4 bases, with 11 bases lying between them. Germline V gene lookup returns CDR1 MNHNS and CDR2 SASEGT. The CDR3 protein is CASSASGPKNIQYF. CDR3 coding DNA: TGTGCCAGCAGTGCTTCCGGGCCTAAAAACATTCAGTACTTC.

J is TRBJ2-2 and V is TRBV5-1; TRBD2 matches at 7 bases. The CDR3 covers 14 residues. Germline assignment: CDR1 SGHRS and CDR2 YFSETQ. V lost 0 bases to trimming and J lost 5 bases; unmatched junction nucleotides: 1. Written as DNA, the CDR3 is TGCGCCAGCAGCTTGGACGGGGGGACCGGGGAGCTGTTTTTT. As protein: CASSLDGGTGELFF. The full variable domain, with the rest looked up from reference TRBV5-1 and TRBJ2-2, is KAGVTQTPRYLIKTRGQQVTLSCSPISGHRSVSWYQQTPGQGLQFLFEYFSETQRNKGNFPGRFSGRQFSNSRSEMNVSTLELGDSALYLCASSLDGGTGELFFGEGSRLTVL.

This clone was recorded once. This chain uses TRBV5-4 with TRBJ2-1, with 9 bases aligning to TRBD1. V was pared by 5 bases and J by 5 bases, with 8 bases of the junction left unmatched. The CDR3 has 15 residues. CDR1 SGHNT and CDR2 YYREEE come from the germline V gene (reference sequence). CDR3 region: CASREGTGSDNEQFF. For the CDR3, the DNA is TGTGCCAGCAGAGAGGGGACAGGGTCGGACAATGAGCAGTTCTTC.

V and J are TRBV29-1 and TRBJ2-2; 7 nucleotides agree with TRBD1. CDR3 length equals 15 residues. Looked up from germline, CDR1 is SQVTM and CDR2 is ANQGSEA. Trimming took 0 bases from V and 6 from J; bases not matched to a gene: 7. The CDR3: CSVEEGTVGAGELFF. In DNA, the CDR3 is TGCAGCGTTGAAGAGGGGACAGTTGGTGCCGGGGAGCTGTTTTTT.

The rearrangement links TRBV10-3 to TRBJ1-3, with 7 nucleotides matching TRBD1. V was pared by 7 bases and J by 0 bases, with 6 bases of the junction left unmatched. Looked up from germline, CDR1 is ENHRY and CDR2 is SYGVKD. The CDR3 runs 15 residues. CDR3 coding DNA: TGTGCCATCAAGGTCCAGGGGGGCTCTGGAAACACCATATATTTT. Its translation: CAIKVQGGSGNTIYF.

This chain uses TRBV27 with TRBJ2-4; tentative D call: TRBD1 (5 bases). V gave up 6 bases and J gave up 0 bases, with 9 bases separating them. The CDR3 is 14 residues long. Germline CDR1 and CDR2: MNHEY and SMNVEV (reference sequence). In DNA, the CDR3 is TGTGCCAGCAGGACAGCTATAGCCAAAAACATTCAGTACTTC. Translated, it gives CASRTAIAKNIQYF.

The chain's CDR3 is CASSLDRYEQYF. CDR3 DNA sequence: TGTGCCAGCTCACTAGACCGCTACGAGCAGTACTTC. This chain connects TRBV18 to TRBJ2-7; D call uncertain. The V gene's germline CDR1 is KGHSH and CDR2 LQKENI. With 4 bases removed from V and 3 bases from J, the gap between germline ends came to 7 bases. CDR3 length: 12 residues.

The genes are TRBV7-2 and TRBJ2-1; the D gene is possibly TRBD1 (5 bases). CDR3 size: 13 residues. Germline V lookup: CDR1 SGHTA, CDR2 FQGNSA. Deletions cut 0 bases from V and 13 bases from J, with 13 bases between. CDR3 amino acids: CASSLASGMDQFF. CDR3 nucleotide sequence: TGTGCCAGCAGCTTAGCGTCAGGGATGGATCAGTTCTTC.

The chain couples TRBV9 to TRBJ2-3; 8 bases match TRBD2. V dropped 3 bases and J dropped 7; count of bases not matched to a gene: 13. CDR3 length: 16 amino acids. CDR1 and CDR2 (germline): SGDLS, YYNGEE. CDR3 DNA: TGTGCCAGCAGCGCCGGGGGGGGCCCGGGCAGGCATACGCAGTATTTT. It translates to CASSAGGGPGRHTQYF.

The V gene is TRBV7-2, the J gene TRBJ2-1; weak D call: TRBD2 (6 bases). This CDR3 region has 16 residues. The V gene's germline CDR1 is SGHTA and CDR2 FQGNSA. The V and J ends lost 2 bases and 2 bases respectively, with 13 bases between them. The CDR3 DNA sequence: TGTGCCAGCAGCTTACATTGGGAGGTCGCCTACAATGAGCAGTTCTTC. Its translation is CASSLHWEVAYNEQFF.

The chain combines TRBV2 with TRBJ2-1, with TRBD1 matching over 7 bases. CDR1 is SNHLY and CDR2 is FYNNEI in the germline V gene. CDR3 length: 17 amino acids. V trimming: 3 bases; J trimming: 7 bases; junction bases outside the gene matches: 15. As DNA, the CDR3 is TGTGCCAGCAGTGAGGGATTGAACAGGGGTTTTAAGAATGAGCAGTTCTTC. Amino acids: CASSEGLNRGFKNEQFF.

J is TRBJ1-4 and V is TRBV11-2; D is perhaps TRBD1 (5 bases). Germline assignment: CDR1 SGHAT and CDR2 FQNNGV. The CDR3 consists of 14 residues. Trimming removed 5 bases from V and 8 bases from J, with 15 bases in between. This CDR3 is CASSLGRSYEKLFF. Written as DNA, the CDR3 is TGTGCCAGCAGCCTGGGACGGAGTTACGAAAAACTGTTTTTT. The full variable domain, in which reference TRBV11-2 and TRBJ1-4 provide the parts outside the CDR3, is EAGVAQSPRYKIIEKRQSVAFWCNPISGHATLYWYQQILGQGPKLLIQFQNNGVVDDSQLPKDRFSAERLKGVDSTLKIQPAKLEDSAVYLCASSLGRSYEKLFFGSGTQLSVL.

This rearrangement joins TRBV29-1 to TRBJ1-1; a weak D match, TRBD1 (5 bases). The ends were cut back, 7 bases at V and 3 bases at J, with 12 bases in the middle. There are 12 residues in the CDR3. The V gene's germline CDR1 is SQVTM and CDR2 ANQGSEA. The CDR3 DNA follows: TGCAGCGCCCGCCAGGGATACACTGAAGCTTTCTTT. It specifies CSARQGYTEAFF.

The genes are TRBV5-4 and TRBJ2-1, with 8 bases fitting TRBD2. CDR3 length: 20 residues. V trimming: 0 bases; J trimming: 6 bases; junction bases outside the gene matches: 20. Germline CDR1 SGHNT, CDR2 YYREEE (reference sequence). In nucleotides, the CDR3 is TGTGCCAGCAGCTTGGGTGCCGGGGGGGTGAGTGGTAGTTTCGTCAATGAGCAGTTCTTC. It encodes CASSLGAGGVSGSFVNEQFF.

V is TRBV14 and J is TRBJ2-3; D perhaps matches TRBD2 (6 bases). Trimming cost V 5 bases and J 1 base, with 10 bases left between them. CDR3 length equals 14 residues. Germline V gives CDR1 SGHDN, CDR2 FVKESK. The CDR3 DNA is TGTGCCAGCAGCTGGGCTAGCGGCACAGATACGCAGTATTTT. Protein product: CASSWASGTDTQYF.

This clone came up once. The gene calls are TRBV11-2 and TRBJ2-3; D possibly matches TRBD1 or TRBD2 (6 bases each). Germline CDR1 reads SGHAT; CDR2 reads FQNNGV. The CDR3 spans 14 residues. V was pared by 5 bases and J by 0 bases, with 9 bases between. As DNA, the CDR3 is TGTGCCAGCAGCCAGGGGACTAGCACAGATACGCAGTATTTT. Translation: CASSQGTSTDTQYF.

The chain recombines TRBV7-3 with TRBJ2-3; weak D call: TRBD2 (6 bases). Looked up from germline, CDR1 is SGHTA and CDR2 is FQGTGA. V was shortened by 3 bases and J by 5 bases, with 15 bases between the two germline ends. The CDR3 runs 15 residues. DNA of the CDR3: TGTGCCAGCAGCTTTAGGCCGGGAGATGAAGATACGCAGTATTTT. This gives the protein CASSFRPGDEDTQYF.

The CDR3 DNA follows: TGTGCCAGCAGCCCAGGAGGGGCCAACGTCCTGACTTTC. Translation gives CASSPGGANVLTF. V usage is TRBV7-3 and J usage is TRBJ2-6; unclear D gene. The CDR3 totals 13 residues. V lost 5 bases and J lost 4, with 6 bases in between. Germline V CDR1 and CDR2: SGHTA, FQGTGA.

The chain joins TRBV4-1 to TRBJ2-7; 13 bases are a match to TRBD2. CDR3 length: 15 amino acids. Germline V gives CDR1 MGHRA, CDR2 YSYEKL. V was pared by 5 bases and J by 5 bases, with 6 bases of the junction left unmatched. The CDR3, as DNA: TGCGCCAGCAGCTCTCGGACTAGCGGGAGCAACGAGCAGTACTTC. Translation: CASSSRTSGSNEQYF.